A single sample gave rise to the 17 T cell receptor beta chains below, sequenced in a study of vaccination effects on CD4 cells after COVID-19 (dated by TCRdb to between 2020 and 2023). No antigen has been identified for these receptors. After less than 13 days of culture, CD4+ T cells were isolated with the EasySep CD4+ T cell isolation kit. Participants received two doses of either the BNT162b2 or the mRNA-1273 mRNA SARS-CoV-2 vaccine. Library construction relied on the immunoSEQ multiplex PCR assay. TCRdb carries this immuneACCESS record with in-frame sequences only. Its versions omit some clonotypes, under half of them owing to an unresolved V gene in the studies checked, with the rest unexplained. A total of more than 60,000 clones appear in this sample, about 74% of them only once. Jointly, the top ten make up around 2.2% of the sample. The material sequenced was CD4+ T cells from PBMCs cultured without peptide, taken after COVID-19 vaccination. These receptor sequences come from a human donor who received a COVID-19 vaccine.

The chain combines TRBV19 with TRBJ1-4; TRBD1 agrees at 7 bases. The CDR3 length is 16 residues. CDR1 and CDR2 (germline): LNHDA, SQIVND (reference sequence). Trimming cost V 3 bases and J 3 bases; bases outside gene matches: 7. The CDR3 is CASSIQRQGANEKLFF. The CDR3 DNA reads TGTGCCAGTAGTATCCAAAGACAGGGTGCTAATGAAAAACTGTTTTTT.

In its sample, this clone was seen a few times. The chain employs TRBV9 and TRBJ1-3; D may be TRBD1 (5 bases). Germline lookup yields CDR1 SGDLS and CDR2 YYNGEE. The V end was cut by 0 bases, the J end by 0 bases, with 10 bases between. CDR3 size: 16 residues. The CDR3 reads CASSVGQLFSGNTIYF. The CDR3 coding sequence is TGTGCCAGCAGCGTAGGACAGCTCTTCTCTGGAAACACCATATATTTT.

The CDR3 here is CASSLGTSGNEQFF. CDR3 DNA: TGCGCCAGCAGCCTCGGGACTAGCGGGAATGAGCAGTTCTTC. The J gene is TRBJ2-1, the V gene TRBV5-1, with 12 bases that match TRBD2. Trimming removed 4 bases from V and 7 bases from J; junction bases left unmatched: 3. Germline V gene data show CDR1 as SGHRS and CDR2 as YFSETQ. This CDR3 region has 14 residues.

The chain combines TRBV9 with TRBJ2-3; D possibly corresponds to TRBD1 (5 bases). Germline assignment: CDR1 SGDLS and CDR2 YYNGEE. The CDR3 covers 15 residues. Trimming took off 1 base at V and 3 bases at J, with 12 bases between the two ends. The CDR3 DNA follows: TGTGCCAGCAGCGTACTTGGGGCGGTTACAGATACGCAGTATTTT. Translated, it gives CASSVLGAVTDTQYF.

The chain joins TRBV6-2 or TRBV6-3 to TRBJ1-2; D remains ambiguous. Germline CDR1 MNHEY, CDR2 SVGEGT. Between the trimmed V and J ends, which lost 0 bases and 4 bases, there was a span of 6 bases. This CDR3 has 13 residues. The CDR3 protein is CASSYSGSYGYTF. In DNA form, the CDR3 reads TGTGCCAGCAGTTACTCTGGCAGCTATGGCTACACCTTC.

The chain carries TRBV7-9 and TRBJ1-5, with 7 bases that match TRBD1. Germline CDR1 and CDR2: SEHNR and FQNEAQ (reference sequence). The V gene end was trimmed by 5 bases and the J gene end by 3 bases; junction bases not matched to a gene: 10. The CDR3 runs 16 residues. CDR3 in DNA: TGTGCCAGCAGCCCAAATGACAGGGCGGTCAATCAGCCCCAGCATTTT. Amino acids: CASSPNDRAVNQPQHF.

The V call is TRBV7-4, the J call TRBJ1-5; 8 bases are shared with TRBD1. The CDR3 has 15 residues. V trimming: 6 bases; J trimming: 2 bases; junction bases outside the gene matches: 6. Germline V gene lookup returns CDR1 SGHVT and CDR2 SQSDAQ. The CDR3: CASRTETGGNQPQHF. Written as DNA, the CDR3 is TGTGCCAGCAGAACGGAGACAGGGGGCAATCAGCCCCAGCATTTT.

J is TRBJ1-6 and V is TRBV30; tentative D call: TRBD1 (6 bases). CDR1 is GTSNPN, CDR2 SVGIG, per germline (reference sequence). Trimming cost V 0 bases and J 10 bases, with 10 bases left between them. The CDR3 has 13 residues. The DNA for the CDR3 is TGTGCCTGGAGTGTACAGGGACAATCACCCCTCCACTTT. Protein sequence: CAWSVQGQSPLHF.

The rearrangement uses TRBV7-9 and TRBJ2-5; D may be TRBD2 (6 bases). Germline V lookup: CDR1 SEHNR, CDR2 FQNEAQ (reference sequence). V lost 4 bases and J lost 2, with 14 bases in between. The length of the CDR3 is 15 residues. CDR3: CASSSNRGSQETQYF. The CDR3 nucleotides are TGTGCCAGCAGCTCAAACCGGGGGAGTCAAGAGACCCAGTACTTC.

Written as DNA, the CDR3 is TGTGCTAGTGACATATCCAGGAGGATCTACGAGCAGTACGTC. Residues: CASDISRRIYEQYV. The chain combines TRBV12-5 with TRBJ2-7, with TRBD2 as a possible D gene (5 bases). Germline assignment: CDR1 LGHNT and CDR2 FRNRAP. V lost 7 bases to trimming and J lost 3 bases, with 16 bases between them. The CDR3 contains 14 residues.

The rearrangement joins TRBV6-5 to TRBJ1-2, with a possible D match to TRBD1 (5 bases). CDR1 MNHEY and CDR2 SVGAGI come from the germline V gene. This CDR3 contains 13 residues. With 5 bases removed from V and 8 bases from J, the gap between germline ends came to 15 bases. The CDR3 DNA sequence: TGTGCCAGCAGTATCGACAGCTCTAGAGGCTACACCTTC. Residues: CASSIDSSRGYTF.

This clone was counted only a few times. This chain connects TRBV6-5 to TRBJ1-5; D might be TRBD1 (5 bases). V lost 6 bases to trimming and J lost 7 bases, with 16 bases between them. The CDR3 sequence is 14 residues long. The V gene's germline CDR1 is MNHEY and CDR2 SVGAGI. CDR3 loop: CASSLVRVSQPQHF. CDR3 sequence (DNA): TGTGCCAGCAGCCTAGTCAGGGTAAGCCAGCCCCAGCATTTT.

The genes are TRBV7-8 and TRBJ1-1, with D uncertain. In germline, CDR1 is SGHVS, CDR2 FQNEAQ. The CDR3 loop spans 14 amino acids. Trimming pared 0 bases from V and 4 bases from J, leaving 9 bases between. The CDR3 spells CASSLALRATEAFF. The CDR3 DNA is TGTGCCAGCAGCTTAGCGCTAAGGGCCACTGAAGCTTTCTTT.

This chain connects TRBV9 to TRBJ1-1, with TRBD1 matching over 7 bases. The germline gives CDR1 SGDLS, CDR2 YYNGEE. The CDR3 has 14 residues. Losses at the gene ends were 4 bases for V and 6 bases for J; bases not matched to a gene: 9. CDR3 sequence (DNA): TGTGCCAGCAGCCCAATGACAGGGACCCCTGAAGCTTTCTTT. This translates into CASSPMTGTPEAFF.

The J gene is TRBJ2-1, the V gene TRBV29-1; D remains unclear. Germline V gene data show CDR1 as SQVTM and CDR2 as ANQGSEA. The CDR3 runs 14 residues. Trimming took off 5 bases at V and 0 bases at J, with 11 bases between the two ends. This CDR3 is CSVRTASSYNEQFF. The CDR3, as DNA: TGCAGCGTTAGGACCGCTAGCTCCTACAATGAGCAGTTCTTC.

This clone showed up just a few times. This chain joins TRBV18 and TRBJ2-2; D is unresolved. V dropped 0 bases and J dropped 2 bases, with 7 bases sitting between them. Looked up from germline, CDR1 is KGHSH and CDR2 is LQKENI. The CDR3 has 15 residues. DNA of the CDR3: TGTGCCAGCTCACCACCTACAGTAAACACCGGGGAGCTGTTTTTT. Protein product: CASSPPTVNTGELFF. The complete variable domain, with remaining parts taken from reference TRBV18 and TRBJ2-2, reads NAGVMQNPRHLVRRRGQEARLRCSPMKGHSHVYWYRQLPEEGLKFMVYLQKENIIDESGMPKERFSAEFPKEGPSILRIQQVVRGDSAAYFCASSPPTVNTGELFFGEGSRLTVL.

The V and J genes are TRBV6-5 and TRBJ1-5; 7 nucleotides match TRBD1. The V gene's germline CDR1 is MNHEY and CDR2 SVGAGI. This CDR3 is built from 14 residues. The trim removed 2 bases at V and 6 bases at J, leaving 4 bases unmatched. CDR3 DNA: TGTGCCAGCAGTTACAGACAGGGTGGTCAGCCCCAGCATTTT. Translating gives CASSYRQGGQPQHF.